A single sample is the source of the 6 T cell receptor beta chains below, sequenced in a study of shared clonotypes between healthy human individuals. Libraries were prepared by immunoSEQ multiplex PCR; TCRdb keeps only in-frame clonotypes and omits some of them. The sample holds about 2.1 million clones, 90% to 95% seen once. CD45RO-negative cells were positively selected for CCR7, leaving out terminally differentiated effector memory CD45RA+ cells. Sequenced material: naive CD8+ T cells from PBMCs. These receptors all stem from a man younger than 35 in good health. Some clones in this sample may be carry-over from other donors' samples.

With respect to this clone: Other DNA sequences in this specimen translate into the identical CDR3. This chain uses TRBV9 with TRBJ2-7; D may be TRBD1 (5 bases). Per germline, CDR1 SGDLS and CDR2 YYNGEE. The CDR3 contains 13 residues. Trimming took off 0 bases at V and 1 base at J, with 5 bases between the two ends. CDR3 DNA: TGTGCCAGCAGCGTAGAGGGGTCCTACGAGCAGTACTTC. Translating it yields CASSVEGSYEQYF. Combining the CDR3 with reference TRBV9 and TRBJ2-7 gives the whole variable domain DSGVTQTPKHLITATGQRVTLRCSPRSGDLSVYWYQQSLDQGLQFLIQYYNGEERAKGNILERFSAQQFPDLHSELNLSSLELGDSALYFCASSVEGSYEQYFGPGTRLTVT.

The chain employs TRBV27 and TRBJ2-7; 9 nucleotides agree with TRBD2. The CDR3 runs 16 residues. Germline CDR1 MNHEY, CDR2 SMNVEV (reference sequence). The junction had 3 bases not matched to a gene; V was cut back by 0 bases and J by 0 bases. DNA of the CDR3: TGTGCCAGCAGTTTATCTAGCGGGAGAGTCTCCTACGAGCAGTACTTC. Protein: CASSLSSGRVSYEQYF.

The V call is TRBV19, the J call TRBJ2-5; D ambiguous. The germline V gene encodes CDR1 LNHDA and CDR2 SQIVND (reference sequence). V was cut by 2 bases and J by 0 bases, with 13 bases left in between. The CDR3 spans 16 residues. CDR3 residues: CASSIRTDLYQETQYF. The CDR3 bases are TGTGCCAGTAGTATACGGACGGACCTGTACCAAGAGACCCAGTACTTC.

The chain joins TRBV7-6 to TRBJ2-1; D call uncertain. The CDR3 extends over 16 amino acids. The V gene's germline CDR1 is SGHVS and CDR2 FNYEAQ. The V and J ends lost 1 base and 2 bases respectively, with 12 bases between them. CDR3 sequence reads: CASSLVRAGAYNEQFF. Written as DNA, the CDR3 is TGTGCCAGCAGCTTAGTACGAGCTGGGGCCTACAATGAGCAGTTCTTC.

The chain employs TRBV29-1 and TRBJ1-2, with 10 bases identical to TRBD1. This CDR3 has 16 residues. Trimming removed 0 bases from V and 2 bases from J; junction bases left unmatched: 6. Germline CDR1 SQVTM, CDR2 ANQGSEA. The CDR3 DNA follows: TGCAGCGTTGAAGATCATCCGGGACAGGGGAACTATGGCTACACCTTC. Residues: CSVEDHPGQGNYGYTF.

The V gene is TRBV28, the J gene TRBJ2-7; D ambiguous. This CDR3 spans 14 amino acids. The germline CDR1 and CDR2 sequences are MDHEN and SYDVKM. Trimming took off 3 bases at V and 7 bases at J, with 16 bases between the two ends. The CDR3: CASSFSLSPEEQYF. DNA of the CDR3: TGTGCCAGCAGTTTCTCCCTCTCCCCCGAAGAGCAGTACTTC.